Detailed here is one T cell receptor (beta chain). The data originate from a study of blood T cell repertoires in COVID-19. Method: immunoSEQ multiplex PCR; TCRdb's copy keeps in-frame clones and lacks some. The profile shows approximately 94,000 clones, more than 65% of them singletons. Germline V CDR1 and CDR2: KGHSH, LQKENI. V lost 2 bases and J lost 1, with 5 bases in between. There are 14 residues in the CDR3. The sequence was collected from a woman aged 70 to 79 with acute or convalescent COVID-19. The chain carries TRBV18 and TRBJ2-2; D is ambiguous. Sequencing was carried out using peripheral blood. The CDR3 DNA reads TGTGCCAGCTCACCAGAGCGGAACACCGGGGAGCTGTTTTTT. Translation: CASSPERNTGELFF. Full variable domain (outside the CDR3, taken from reference TRBV18 and TRBJ2-2): NAGVMQNPRHLVRRRGQEARLRCSPMKGHSHVYWYRQLPEEGLKFMVYLQKENIIDESGMPKERFSAEFPKEGPSILRIQQVVRGDSAAYFCASSPERNTGELFFGEGSRLTVL.